The rows below give T cell receptor beta chains drawn from one sample of a study of T cells in Graves' hyperthyroidism and ophthalmopathy. MiXCR was run by TCRdb on the multiplex PCR reads, yielding one entry per CDR3 protein. The repertoire has nearly 600,000 distinct CDR3 sequences, 14% of them found once; the top ten carry 6.5% to 9%. The sequencing input was blood. The receptor source for this set is a woman under 30 with Graves' ophthalmopathy. Each CDR3 is given with its conserved first and last residue. Each record gives: clone size, J gene, D gene, CDR3 length, V gene, CDR3 DNA, CDR3 protein. The D gene is left open where the match is weak. The size field is filled for only some rows; it gives once, few, many or a size class.

.,TRBJ2-5,TRBD1,14,TRBV12-3/TRBV12-4,TGTGCCAGCAACCCGGGACAGGGTTTTCAGACCCAGTACTTC,CASNPGQGFQTQYF
.,TRBJ1-1,.,11,TRBV29-1,TGCAGCGTTGAGTCCTGGCCTGAAGCTTTCTTT,CSVESWPEAFF
many,TRBJ2-3,.,13,TRBV20-1,TGCAGTGCTAGAGGAGTTCAGGGAGATACGCAGTATTTT,CSARGVQGDTQYF
many,TRBJ2-1,TRBD2,15,TRBV7-9,TGTGCCAGCAGCGACGATAGCGGGATCTACAATGAGCAGTTCTTC,CASSDDSGIYNEQFF
many,TRBJ2-1,TRBD2,16,TRBV7-2,TGTGCCAGCAGCCGAGCCGGGACTAGCCGTTACAATGAGCAGTTCTTC,CASSRAGTSRYNEQFF
many,TRBJ1-2,TRBD1,14,TRBV5-5,TGTGCCAGCAGCCCGGGACAGAGCAAGGGTGGCTACACCTTC,CASSPGQSKGGYTF
.,TRBJ2-3,TRBD1,16,TRBV27,TGTGCCAGCACCACTGCCGGGACAGGGCCGGGGGATACGCAGTATTTT,CASTTAGTGPGDTQYF
many,TRBJ2-7,.,14,TRBV6-1,TGTGCCAGCAGTGAGACAGGGAGGGCTTACGAGCAGTACTTC,CASSETGRAYEQYF
many,TRBJ2-7,TRBD2,13,TRBV28,TGTGCCAGCTGCGATAGCGGGAGGATCGAGCAGTACTTC,CASCDSGRIEQYF
many,TRBJ2-5,.,14,TRBV7-9,TGTGCCAGCAGCTTAGATTGGAGCGGCCCCACCCAGTACTTC,CASSLDWSGPTQYF
.,TRBJ2-6,.,15,TRBV9,TGTGCCAACAACTTCCCAAACTCTGGGGCCAACGTCCTGACTTTC,CANNFPNSGANVLTF
.,TRBJ2-5,TRBD2,14,TRBV10-3,TGTGCCATCAGCCCCGGGACTAACGTAGAGACCCAGTACTTC,CAISPGTNVETQYF
.,TRBJ2-7,TRBD1,15,TRBV27,TGTGCCAGCATTAAAACCGCAGGGGGCTCCTACGAGCAGTACTTC,CASIKTAGGSYEQYF
many,TRBJ1-5,.,17,TRBV20-1,TGCAGTGCTAGAGATTTAGGGGCTGACACTTTCAATCAGCCCCAGCATTTT,CSARDLGADTFNQPQHF
.,TRBJ1-2,.,16,TRBV15,TGTGCCACCAGCCCCATGGGCGGGGGTTTAGAGTATGGCTACACCTTC,CATSPMGGGLEYGYTF
many,TRBJ1-1,TRBD1,12,TRBV12-3/TRBV12-4,TGTGCCAGCAGCCGTGGGACAGATAGAGCTTTCTTT,CASSRGTDRAFF
many,TRBJ2-7,TRBD2,14,TRBV2,TGTGCCAGCACGGGACTAGATCGGACCTACGAGCAGTACTTC,CASTGLDRTYEQYF
few,TRBJ2-1,.,16,TRBV20-1,TGCAGTGCTAGAGATTCGGGCAGGGGATCGTACAATGAGCAGTCCTTC,CSARDSGRGSYNEQSF
.,TRBJ1-4,TRBD1,16,TRBV6-1,TGTGCCAGCAGTGAAGATGACAGGGGGCGTGCTGAAAAACTGTTTTTT,CASSEDDRGRAEKLFF
many,TRBJ2-3,.,14,TRBV12-3/TRBV12-4,TGTGCCAGCAGTTGGAGCAGGAGCACAGATACGCAGTATTTT,CASSWSRSTDTQYF
.,TRBJ2-7,.,14,TRBV29-1,TGCAGCGTTGAAGATCTGGGGAACTCCTACGAGCAGTACTTC,CSVEDLGNSYEQYF
few,TRBJ2-3,TRBD2,15,TRBV7-9,TGTGCCAGCAGCCTCCCCGGGACTACCGTAGATACGCAGTATTTT,CASSLPGTTVDTQYF
many,TRBJ2-3,TRBD2,16,TRBV30,TGTGCCTGGAGTGCTGGGACTAGCGACCAGTCAGATACGCAGTATTTT,CAWSAGTSDQSDTQYF
many,TRBJ2-7,.,14,TRBV11-3,TGTGCCAGCAGCTTAGCTTCGGCCTCCTACGAGCAGTACTTC,CASSLASASYEQYF
many,TRBJ2-7,.,15,TRBV2,TGTGCCAGCAGTGAGGTGGGTGGCCCCTCCTACGAGCAGTACTTC,CASSEVGGPSYEQYF
many,TRBJ1-2,.,14,TRBV5-6,TGTGCCAGCAGCCCGGGACCGGGAAACTATGGCTACACCTTC,CASSPGPGNYGYTF
many,TRBJ2-7,.,16,TRBV6-1,TGTGCCAGCAGTGAAGAGAGGACAGTGACCTACGAAGAGCAGTACTTC,CASSEERTVTYEEQYF
few,TRBJ2-7,.,13,TRBV6-2/TRBV6-3,TGTGCCAGCAGTTACAACCTTGTGTGGGAGCAGTACTTC,CASSYNLVWEQYF
many,TRBJ2-7,TRBD1,14,TRBV28,TGTGCCAGTAGTGGGGCAGGGGGCAGCTACGAGCAGTACTTC,CASSGAGGSYEQYF
many,TRBJ2-1,TRBD1,15,TRBV7-8,TGTGCCAGCAGCTGGGGACAGGTAATCAGCAATGAGCAGTTCTTC,CASSWGQVISNEQFF
few,TRBJ2-5,.,12,TRBV9,TGTGCCAGCAGCGCGCAGGGGGAGGCCCAGTACTTC,CASSAQGEAQYF
many,TRBJ1-2,TRBD1,16,TRBV6-2/TRBV6-3,TGTGCCAGCAGACGTCGGACAGGGGCGATTCTCTATGGCTACACCTTC,CASRRRTGAILYGYTF
many,TRBJ2-7,.,12,TRBV13,TGTGCCAGCAGCCTACTAACATCGCAGCAGTACTTC,CASSLLTSQQYF
few,TRBJ1-2,TRBD1,16,TRBV5-6,TGTGCCAGCAGCTTGGCCCGGGACAGGGGATTCGGTGGCTACACCTTC,CASSLARDRGFGGYTF
many,TRBJ2-1,TRBD2,16,TRBV3-1,TGTGCCAGCAGCATGTTACTAGCGGGAGGGATAAATGAGCAGTTCTTC,CASSMLLAGGINEQFF
many,TRBJ2-3,.,15,TRBV2,TGTGCCAGCAAGCGGCAGGGCGTTAGCACAGATACGCAGTATTTT,CASKRQGVSTDTQYF
many,TRBJ1-1,.,13,TRBV18,TGTGCCAGCTCACCCGGACGAGATCTTGAAGCTTTCTTT,CASSPGRDLEAFF
.,TRBJ2-1,.,12,TRBV6-2/TRBV6-3,TGTGCCAGCACTCCCCCCACAGGGTGGCAGTTCTTC,CASTPPTGWQFF
few,TRBJ2-3,.,14,TRBV6-5,TGTGCCAGCAGTTACAGGCAGAACACAGATACGCAGTATTTT,CASSYRQNTDTQYF
.,TRBJ1-4,.,16,TRBV5-6,TGTGCCAGCAGCTCGAACAGAGGGTATGGGAATGAAAAACTGTTTTTT,CASSSNRGYGNEKLFF
.,TRBJ2-7,.,15,TRBV5-1,TGCGCCAGCAGCTACGACAGGACCAACTCCTACGAGCAGTACTTC,CASSYDRTNSYEQYF
many,TRBJ2-1,.,17,TRBV27,TGTGCCAGCAGTTTAAAGGCTCCGCGGGCTCGGGCCAATGAGCAGTTCTTC,CASSLKAPRARANEQFF
many,TRBJ2-1,.,14,TRBV6-1,TGTGCCAGCAGTGAAGATGTTAGGGTTGATGAGCAGTTCTTC,CASSEDVRVDEQFF